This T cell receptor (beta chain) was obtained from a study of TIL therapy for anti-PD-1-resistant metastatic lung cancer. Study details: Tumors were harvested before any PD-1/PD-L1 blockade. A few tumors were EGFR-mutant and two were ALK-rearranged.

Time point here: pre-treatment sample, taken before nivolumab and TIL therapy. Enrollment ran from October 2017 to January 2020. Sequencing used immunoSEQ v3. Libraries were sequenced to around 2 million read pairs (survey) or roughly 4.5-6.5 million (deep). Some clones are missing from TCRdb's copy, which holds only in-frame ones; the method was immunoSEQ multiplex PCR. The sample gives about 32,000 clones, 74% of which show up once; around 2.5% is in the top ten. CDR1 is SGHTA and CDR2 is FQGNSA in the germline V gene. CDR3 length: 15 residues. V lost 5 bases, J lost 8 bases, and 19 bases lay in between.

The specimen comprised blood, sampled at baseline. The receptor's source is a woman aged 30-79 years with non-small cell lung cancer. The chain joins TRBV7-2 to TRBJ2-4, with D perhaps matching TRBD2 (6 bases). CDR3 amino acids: CASSPAWWAGHIQYF. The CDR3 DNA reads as TGTGCCAGCAGCCCCGCGTGGTGGGCGGGACACATTCAGTACTTC.